This T cell receptor (beta chain) was sequenced for a study of blood T cell repertoires in COVID-19. The CDR3 is 14 amino acids. Trimming cost V 1 base and J 1 base, with 8 bases left between them. The germline V gene has CDR1 SGHVS and CDR2 FQNEAQ. Only in-frame clones appear in the TCRdb table, and some are missing; sequencing was by immunoSEQ multiplex PCR. The table lists about 270,000 clones, about nine tenths of them singletons. The J gene is TRBJ2-7, the V gene TRBV7-8; no reliable D call. This sequence was found in an older woman who had recovered from COVID-19. Sequences were obtained from PBMCs or T cells enriched from blood (not recorded which). The CDR3 DNA is TGTGCCAGCAGCTTAGGAAGCCTTTCCTACGAGCAGTACTTC. Amino acid sequence: CASSLGSLSYEQYF.